This T cell receptor (beta chain) was recorded in a study of blood T cell repertoires in COVID-19. Assay used: immunoSEQ multiplex PCR; TCRdb lists only in-frame clones, some missing. Among 150,000 or so clones listed, approximately 91% were seen once. V lost 2 bases, J lost 2 bases, and 12 bases lay in between. The CDR3 extends over 16 amino acids. Germline CDR1 reads SEHNR; CDR2 reads FQNEAQ (reference sequence). This chain uses TRBV7-9 with TRBJ1-4, with a tentative D call TRBD1 (6 bases). The sample was peripheral blood. This sequence originates from a middle-aged man with acute or convalescent COVID-19. The CDR3 DNA is TGTGCCAGCAGCTTATTACGGGGGGCCACTAATGAAAAACTGTTTTTT. Amino acid sequence: CASSLLRGATNEKLFF.